This T cell receptor (beta chain) was observed in a study of cytomegalovirus exposure and HLA in healthy donors. Study information: Earlier work reported 117 million unique TCR beta sequences from 180 million or so T cells.

PCR used 60 Vbeta primers and 13 Jbeta primers. Per the authors' pipeline: Later, some 79 million unique TCR beta chains were counted in an analysis, and roughly 11 million of them were shared. Data came from immunoSEQ multiplex PCR; TCRdb stores just in-frame clones and leaves some out. From that table come the V and J calls and clone size; the DNA was used to work out D and trimming. The sample has fewer than 130,000 clones, 50% to 65% seen once. Comment on this clone: Its target is not known.

Regarding donors, all were healthy bone marrow donors. Study findings and constraints: Analysis was carried out at a later point, and it linked a missense DCLRE1C variant to TCR beta V- and J-gene trimming.

The CDR3 is 12 residues long. Trimming left V 6 bases short and J 10 bases short, with 12 bases between. Germline lookup yields CDR1 MDHEN and CDR2 SYDVKM. The TCR sequence derives from a man under 40 in good health and CMV-seropositive. The specimen sequenced was PBMCs. The chain combines TRBV28 with TRBJ1-4; weak D call: TRBD1 (6 bases). The CDR3: CASRQTGGKLFF. CDR3 DNA: TGTGCCAGCAGACAGACAGGTGGAAAACTGTTTTTT.